This entry describes one T cell receptor beta chain. In the source study's methods: Nucleated cell number was recorded as an estimate derived from reference gene primer amplification. Repertoires were generated with immunoSEQ multiplex PCR, while TCRdb's copy carries only in-frame clones and drops some. D and trimming were read from the DNA, whereas the V and J calls and clone size are those reported in that table. The data contain fewer than 300,000 clones, 70% to 85% of them singletons. The sample is drawn from a study of blood T cell repertoires in COVID-19. Sequencing was done on a sample of peripheral blood. The TCR was taken from a woman of 80 years or more with acute or convalescent COVID-19.

CDR3 nucleotide sequence: TGTGCCAGCTCTCCCGTAGCGGGAGCGGTTAATGAGCAGTTCTTC. Amino acids: CASSPVAGAVNEQFF. The rearrangement links TRBV9 to TRBJ2-1; 9 bases align to TRBD2. Germline CDR1 and CDR2: SGDLS and YYNGEE. The CDR3 has 15 residues. J lost 7 bases, V lost 7 bases, and 12 bases had no gene match.